This TCR beta chain was retrieved from a study of OX40 agonist ivuxolimab in advanced cancers. As for the study in general: In this trial design, patients received ivuxolimab intravenously at 0.01 to 10 mg/kg every 2 weeks. The dose-escalation group included hepatocellular carcinoma, melanoma, renal cell carcinoma and head and neck cancer.

If patients had autoimmune disease history or systemic immunosuppression, they were excluded. Points from the study as a whole: Averaged across samples, CD8+ T cells carried more expanded clones than CD4+ did.

The repertoire was sequenced with immunoSEQ multiplex PCR; TCRdb's copy has only in-frame clones and lacks some. The sample contains about 82,000 clones, around 90% of which appear only once. Trimming removed 7 bases at V and 0 bases at J, with 10 bases between. CDR3 length: 14 amino acids. In germline, CDR1 is MNHNY, CDR2 SVGAGI (reference sequence). On this clone itself: The antigen is unknown.

The V call is TRBV6-6, the J call TRBJ2-1; D is unresolved. Here the sequenced sample was CD4+ or CD8+ T cells sorted from blood, taken in a trial of the OX40 agonist ivuxolimab. This TCR derives from an adult with an advanced solid tumor such as melanoma, head and neck, liver or kidney cancer. As DNA, the CDR3 is TGTGCCAGCATCCAACCGGGCTCCTACAATGAGCAGTTCTTC. Translating gives CASIQPGSYNEQFF.